Here is one T cell receptor beta chain with its context. Its antigen is unknown. This sample stems from a study of T cells after yellow fever vaccination. The study's findings and limits: FACS-sorted repertoires might harbor abundant contaminating clonotypes from the bulk population.

One entry per CDR3 protein results from TCRdb running MiXCR on the 5' RACE reads. The sample includes 300,000 to 400,000 distinct CDR3 sequences, over 8% seen only once; the top ten take 18%. Deletions cut 3 bases from V and 1 base from J, with 17 bases between. CDR1 and CDR2 (germline): SGDLS, YYNGEE. This CDR3 is 16 amino acids long. The sequenced sample was PBMCs, obtained on the day of the first yellow fever vaccination. The clonotype comes from a man aged 18 to 29 who received the YFV17D yellow fever vaccine. The chain uses TRBV9 and TRBJ2-7, with D possibly matching TRBD1 (6 bases). The CDR3: CASSEGVGQSSYEQYF. In nucleotides, the CDR3 is TGTGCCAGCAGCGAGGGGGTAGGGCAGTCATCCTACGAGCAGTACTTC.